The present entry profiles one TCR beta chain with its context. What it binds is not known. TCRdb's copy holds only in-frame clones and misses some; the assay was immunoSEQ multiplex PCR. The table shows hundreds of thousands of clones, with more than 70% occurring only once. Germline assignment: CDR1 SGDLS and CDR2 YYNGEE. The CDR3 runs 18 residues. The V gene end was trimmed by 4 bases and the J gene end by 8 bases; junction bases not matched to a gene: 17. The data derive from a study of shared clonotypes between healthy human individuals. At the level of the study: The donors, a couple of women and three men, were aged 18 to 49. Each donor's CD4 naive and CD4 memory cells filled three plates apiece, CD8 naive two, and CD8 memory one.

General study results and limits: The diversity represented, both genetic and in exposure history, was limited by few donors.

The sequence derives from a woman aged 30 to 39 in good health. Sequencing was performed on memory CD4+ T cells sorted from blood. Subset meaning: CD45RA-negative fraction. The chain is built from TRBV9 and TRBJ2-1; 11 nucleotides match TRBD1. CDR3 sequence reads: CASSLVTTGTGGADEQFF. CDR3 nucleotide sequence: TGTGCCAGCAGCTTGGTAACCACCGGGACAGGGGGGGCCGATGAGCAGTTCTTC.